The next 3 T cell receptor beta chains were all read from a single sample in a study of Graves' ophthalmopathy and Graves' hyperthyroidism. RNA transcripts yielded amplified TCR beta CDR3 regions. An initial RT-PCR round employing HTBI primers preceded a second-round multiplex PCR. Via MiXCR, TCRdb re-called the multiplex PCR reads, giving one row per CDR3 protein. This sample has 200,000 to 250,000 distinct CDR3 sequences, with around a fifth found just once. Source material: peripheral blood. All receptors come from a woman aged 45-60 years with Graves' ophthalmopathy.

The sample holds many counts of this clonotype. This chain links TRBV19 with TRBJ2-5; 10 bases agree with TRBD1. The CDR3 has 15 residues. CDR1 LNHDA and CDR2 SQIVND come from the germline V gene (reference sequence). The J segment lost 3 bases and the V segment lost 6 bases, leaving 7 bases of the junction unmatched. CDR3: CASSRTGTGEETQYF. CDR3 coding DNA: TGTGCCAGTAGCCGAACCGGGACAGGGGAAGAGACCCAGTACTTC. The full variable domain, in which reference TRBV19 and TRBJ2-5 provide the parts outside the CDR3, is DGGITQSPKYLFRKEGQNVTLSCEQNLNHDAMYWYRQDPGQGLRLIYYSQIVNDFQKGDIAEGYSVSREKKESFPLTVTSAQKNPTAFYLCASSRTGTGEETQYFGPGTRLLVL.

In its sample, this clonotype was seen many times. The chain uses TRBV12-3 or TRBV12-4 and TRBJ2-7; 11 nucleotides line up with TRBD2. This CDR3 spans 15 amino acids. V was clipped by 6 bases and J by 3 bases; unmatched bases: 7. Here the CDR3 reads CASSRTTSGVYEQYF. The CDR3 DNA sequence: TGTGCCAGCAGCCGAACGACTAGCGGGGTCTACGAGCAGTACTTC.

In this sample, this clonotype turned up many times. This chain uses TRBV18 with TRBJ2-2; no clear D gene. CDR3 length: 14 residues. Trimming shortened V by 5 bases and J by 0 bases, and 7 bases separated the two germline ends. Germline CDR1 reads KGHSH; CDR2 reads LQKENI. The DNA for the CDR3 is TGTGCCAGCTCAACGATCCCGAACACCGGGGAGCTGTTTTTT. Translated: CASSTIPNTGELFF.